The 20 T cell receptor beta chains below were found in one sample sequenced in a study of cytomegalovirus exposure and HLA in healthy donors. Sequenced by immunoSEQ multiplex PCR; TCRdb stores in-frame clones only, minus some. The table includes over 100,000 clones, 88% detected once. The material sequenced was PBMCs. These receptor sequences come from a woman aged 18-29 years in good health and CMV-seronegative.

This sequence joins TRBV4-3 and TRBJ1-5, with D maybe TRBD1 (6 bases). The CDR3 consists of 18 residues. V was pared by 0 bases and J by 7 bases, with 22 bases between. Germline V lookup: CDR1 LGHNA, CDR2 YSLEER. The CDR3 here is CASSQDRLGGMIEQPQHF. The DNA for the CDR3 is TGCGCCAGCAGCCAAGATCGCCTAGGGGGAATGATAGAGCAGCCCCAGCATTTT.

The rearrangement uses TRBV2 and TRBJ2-5; 7 nucleotides match TRBD2. J lost 1 base, V lost 7 bases, and 6 bases had no gene match. This CDR3 contains 14 residues. The germline V gene has CDR1 SNHLY and CDR2 FYNNEI. The CDR3 DNA is TGTGCCAGCATGACGAGCGGGACCCAAGAGACCCAGTACTTC. It yields the protein CASMTSGTQETQYF. The full variable domain, rest sourced from reference TRBV2 and TRBJ2-5, is EPEVTQTPSHQVTQMGQEVILRCVPISNHLYFYWYRQILGQKVEFLVSFYNNEISEKSEIFDDQFSVERPDGSNFTLKIRSTKLEDSAMYFCASMTSGTQETQYFGPGTRLLVL.

The chain carries TRBV15 and TRBJ2-2; 7 bases agree with TRBD2. The germline CDR1 and CDR2 sequences are LNHNV and YYDKDF (reference sequence). The length of the CDR3 is 17 residues. Losses at the gene ends were 2 bases for V and 2 bases for J; bases not matched to a gene: 8. The CDR3 sequence is CATSRWGGTDNTGELFF. The DNA for the CDR3 is TGTGCCACCAGCAGATGGGGAGGGACGGACAACACCGGGGAGCTGTTTTTT.

The chain carries TRBV7-7 and TRBJ2-5, with 12 positions matching TRBD2. Germline V lookup: CDR1 SSHAT, CDR2 FNYEAQ (reference sequence). The length of the CDR3 is 17 residues. V lost 1 base, J lost 6 bases, and 9 bases stayed unmatched. CDR3 DNA: TGTGCCAGCAGCTTAGAACTAGCGGGGGGCCCGGTGAAGACCCAGTACTTC. Its translation: CASSLELAGGPVKTQYF.

This sequence joins TRBV28 and TRBJ2-1; 10 nucleotides agree with TRBD2. With V trimmed by 3 bases and J by 6 bases, 5 bases remained unmatched. The CDR3 is made up of 15 amino acids. The germline gives CDR1 MDHEN, CDR2 SYDVKM. CDR3: CASSLGLAGVNEQFF. In nucleotides, the CDR3 is TGTGCCAGCAGTTTGGGGCTAGCGGGAGTCAATGAGCAGTTCTTC.

The V call is TRBV15, the J call TRBJ2-7, with a possible D match to TRBD1 (6 bases). Looked up from germline, CDR1 is LNHNV and CDR2 is YYDKDF (reference sequence). The CDR3 spans 16 residues. Trimming pared 3 bases from V and 3 bases from J, leaving 18 bases between. The DNA for the CDR3 is TGTGCCACCAGCAGGGGGTTCTTGACAGGAAACTACGAGCAGTACTTC. Protein product: CATSRGFLTGNYEQYF. The full variable domain, its missing parts supplied by reference TRBV15 and TRBJ2-7, is DAMVIQNPRYQVTQFGKPVTLSCSQTLNHNVMYWYQQKSSQAPKLLFHYYDKDFNNEADTPDNFQSRRPNTSFCFLDIRSPGLGDTAMYLCATSRGFLTGNYEQYFGPGTRLTVT.

The V gene is TRBV14, the J gene TRBJ1-2; 7 bases fit TRBD1. Unmatched junction bases numbered 4, after V lost 1 base and J lost 2 bases. The CDR3 spans 15 residues. The V gene's germline CDR1 is SGHDN and CDR2 FVKESK. CDR3 DNA sequence: TGTGCCAGCAGCCAAGCGACAGGGCCGAACTATGGCTACACCTTC. This sequence encodes CASSQATGPNYGYTF.

The V and J genes are TRBV9 and TRBJ2-3, with 12 bases identical to TRBD2. V was clipped by 4 bases and J by 6 bases; unmatched bases: 12. Germline loops: CDR1 SGDLS, CDR2 YYNGEE. The length of the CDR3 is 17 residues. The CDR3 protein is CASSSGGLAGGSDTQYF. The CDR3 DNA reads TGTGCCAGCAGCTCAGGGGGGCTAGCGGGGGGGAGCGATACGCAGTATTTT.

This sequence joins TRBV5-8 and TRBJ1-1; 7 bases line up with TRBD1. The CDR3 is made up of 17 amino acids. Germline CDR1 reads SGHTS; CDR2 reads YDEGEE. With 1 base clipped from V and 1 base from J, the junction kept 10 bases outside the gene matches. Here the CDR3 reads CASSLYFRGQQNTEAFF. In DNA, the CDR3 is TGTGCCAGCAGCTTGTATTTCCGGGGACAGCAGAACACTGAAGCTTTCTTT.

The V and J genes are TRBV7-2 and TRBJ2-1; D possibly corresponds to TRBD2 (6 bases). The CDR3 length is 16 residues. Between the trimmed V and J ends, which lost 7 bases and 2 bases, there was a span of 18 bases. Germline-derived CDR1 and CDR2 are SGHTA and FQGNSA. The CDR3 here is CASTPPPGVPYNEQFF. Here the CDR3 DNA reads TGTGCCAGCACCCCGCCCCCGGGGGTCCCCTACAATGAGCAGTTCTTC.

This sequence joins TRBV30 and TRBJ1-1; D is uncertain. CDR3 length: 12 amino acids. V gave up 4 bases and J gave up 1 base, with 7 bases separating them. Germline V CDR1 and CDR2: GTSNPN, SVGIG (reference sequence). CDR3 loop: CAWMGRNTEAFF. CDR3 nucleotide sequence: TGTGCCTGGATGGGGAGGAACACTGAAGCTTTCTTT.

This clone is a singleton in its sample. The V gene is TRBV27, the J gene TRBJ2-3; possibly TRBD1 for D (6 bases). CDR3 length equals 14 residues. CDR1 is MNHEY, CDR2 SMNVEV, per germline (reference sequence). Trimming cost V 6 bases and J 1 base, with 11 bases left between them. The CDR3 nucleotides are TGTGCCAGCAGCGTGGCAGGGGGCACAGATACGCAGTATTTT. Translated: CASSVAGGTDTQYF.

This chain links TRBV11-2 with TRBJ2-2; D is uncertain. This CDR3 has 12 residues. Germline CDR1 SGHAT, CDR2 FQNNGV. The V and J ends lost 3 bases and 7 bases respectively, with 6 bases between them. CDR3 sequence reads: CASSFPGGELFF. CDR3 coding DNA: TGTGCCAGCAGCTTTCCGGGCGGGGAGCTGTTTTTT.

The V call is TRBV5-6, the J call TRBJ2-7, with D possibly matching TRBD2 (6 bases). CDR1 and CDR2 (germline): SGHDT, YYEEEE. The CDR3 length is 13 residues. V gave up 4 bases and J gave up 2 bases, with 10 bases separating them. The CDR3 sequence: CASSRDFTYEQYF. The CDR3 nucleotides read TGTGCCAGCAGCCGGGACTTTACCTACGAGCAGTACTTC.

In DNA, the CDR3 is TGTGCCAGCAGAGATCCAGGGGGAGCTTACGAGCAGTACTTC. Amino acid sequence: CASRDPGGAYEQYF. J is TRBJ2-7 and V is TRBV28, with TRBD1 identical over 7 bases. Trimming removed 6 bases from V and 4 bases from J; junction bases left unmatched: 9. Per the germline V gene, CDR1 is MDHEN and CDR2 is SYDVKM. This CDR3 region has 14 residues.

V is TRBV11-1 and J is TRBJ2-5; D may be TRBD1 (5 bases). In germline, CDR1 is SGHAT, CDR2 FQDESV (reference sequence). CDR3 length: 15 amino acids. Between the trimmed V and J ends, which lost 2 bases and 5 bases, there was a span of 15 bases. The CDR3 nucleotides read TGTGCCAGCAGCTTATCTCTCAGGGTGATGGAGACCCAGTACTTC. This encodes CASSLSLRVMETQYF.

This chain joins TRBV4-2 and TRBJ1-2; TRBD1 might be the D (5 bases). The CDR3 length is 17 residues. Germline assignment: CDR1 LGHNA and CDR2 YNFKEQ. The V gene lost 0 bases and the J gene lost 0 bases, with 14 bases spanning the gap. The CDR3 DNA reads TGTGCCAGCAGCCAAGAGAAAGGGGTCCTCGCTAACTATGGCTACACCTTC. This sequence encodes CASSQEKGVLANYGYTF.

The J gene is TRBJ2-3, the V gene TRBV7-9, with TRBD1 matching 9 bases. The V gene end was trimmed by 5 bases and the J gene end by 2 bases; junction bases not matched to a gene: 8. The CDR3 spans 16 residues. Germline lookup yields CDR1 SEHNR and CDR2 FQNEAQ (reference sequence). CDR3 nucleotide sequence: TGTGCCAGCAGCGAACAGGGGGCGAGAGTCACAGATACGCAGTATTTT. Translation gives CASSEQGARVTDTQYF.

The J gene is TRBJ2-5, the V gene TRBV27, with TRBD2 identical over 8 bases. The CDR3 loop spans 13 amino acids. CDR1 is MNHEY, CDR2 SMNVEV, per germline (reference sequence). After removal of 7 bases from V and 5 bases from J, the junction contained 6 bases not matched to a gene. The CDR3 nucleotides are TGTGCCAGCAAGTCGGCTAGCGGGGAGACCCAGTACTTC. This sequence encodes CASKSASGETQYF.

The chain combines TRBV5-4 with TRBJ2-1, with D possibly matching TRBD2 (5 bases). Trimming took 1 base from V and 4 from J, leaving 18 bases between them. CDR1 SGHNT and CDR2 YYREEE come from the germline V gene (reference sequence). CDR3 length: 17 residues. CDR3 loop: CASSLTLEVRGYNEQFF. In DNA, the CDR3 is TGTGCCAGCAGCTTGACCTTGGAGGTGAGAGGGTACAATGAGCAGTTCTTC.